This T cell receptor beta chain was captured by sequencing in a study of breast tumors, draining lymph nodes, adjacent tissues. Study-level findings and limits: Luminal-like breast cancer showed significantly greater tumor-nontumor repertoire similarity than basal-like breast cancer did.

Germline values: CDR1 SGDLS, CDR2 YYNGEE. The CDR3 is 15 residues long. With 5 bases removed from V and 0 bases from J, the gap between germline ends came to 13 bases. Samples came from axillary lymph nodes draining the breast cancer. TCRdb reanalysed the multiplex PCR reads using MiXCR and keeps one entry per CDR3 protein. Among some 120,000 distinct CDR3 sequences listed, just under 20% were seen once. This clonotype was observed at least ten times. Its antigen remains unidentified. J is TRBJ2-3 and V is TRBV9; possible D gene TRBD2, 6 bases. This clonotype originated in a female donor with breast cancer. Some clones in this sample may be carry-over from other donors' samples. The sequenced material came from axillary lymph node tissue. CDR3 protein: CASRPAGSSTDTQYF. CDR3 coding DNA: TGTGCCAGCAGACCAGCGGGCAGTAGCACAGATACGCAGTATTTT.